The rows below give T cell receptor beta chains drawn from one sample of a study of identical twins. TCRdb reanalysed the 5' RACE reads using MiXCR and keeps one entry per CDR3 protein. Of fewer than 900,000 distinct CDR3 sequences listed, roughly 18% are singletons. This same sample was also part of a study on T cells expressing NK-cell markers.

Sequenced input: PBMCs. Receptors were obtained from a woman between 18 and 29 years old in good health. Both conserved end residues are part of each CDR3. The order of the fields is V gene, D gene, J gene, clone size, CDR3 protein, CDR3 DNA. A D gene is named only where the DNA matches it firmly. Not all rows give a size; the values are once, few, many and, for expanded clones, a class.

V gene: TRBV4-3
D gene: NA
J gene: TRBJ2-2
clone size: few
CDR3 protein: CASSQDIEGELFF
CDR3 DNA: TGCGCCAGCAGCCAAGACATAGAAGGGGAGCTGTTTTTT

V gene: TRBV29-1
D gene: NA
J gene: TRBJ1-5
clone size: NA
CDR3 protein: CSVVEGFNQPQHF
CDR3 DNA: TGCAGCGTTGTTGAGGGCTTCAATCAGCCCCAGCATTTT

V gene: TRBV5-1
D gene: NA
J gene: TRBJ2-3
clone size: many
CDR3 protein: CASSFAGGPDTQYF
CDR3 DNA: TGCGCCAGCAGCTTTGCAGGCGGGCCAGATACGCAGTATTTT

V gene: TRBV6-1
D gene: TRBD1
J gene: TRBJ1-3
clone size: NA
CDR3 protein: CASSRRRGQGESTIYF
CDR3 DNA: TGTGCCAGCAGCCGACGCAGAGGACAGGGAGAAAGCACCATATATTTT

V gene: TRBV4-3
D gene: NA
J gene: TRBJ2-3
clone size: NA
CDR3 protein: CASSQEWQRGEDTQYF
CDR3 DNA: TGCGCCAGCAGCCAAGAATGGCAGAGGGGGGAAGATACGCAGTATTTT

V gene: TRBV4-3
D gene: TRBD2
J gene: TRBJ2-1
clone size: NA
CDR3 protein: CASSPSSGSSDEQFF
CDR3 DNA: TGCGCCAGCAGCCCTTCTAGCGGGAGTAGCGATGAGCAGTTCTTC

V gene: TRBV20-1
D gene: TRBD1
J gene: TRBJ1-1
clone size: NA
CDR3 protein: CSARAKGGNTEAFF
CDR3 DNA: TGCAGTGCTAGAGCTAAAGGGGGCAACACTGAAGCTTTCTTT

V gene: TRBV6-5
D gene: NA
J gene: TRBJ2-5
clone size: NA
CDR3 protein: CASSKDFETQYF
CDR3 DNA: TGTGCCAGCAGTAAAGACTTCGAGACCCAGTACTTC

V gene: TRBV4-2
D gene: NA
J gene: TRBJ2-7
clone size: NA
CDR3 protein: CASKMVGGSYEQYF
CDR3 DNA: TGTGCCAGCAAAATGGTGGGTGGCTCCTACGAGCAGTACTTC

V gene: TRBV7-9
D gene: NA
J gene: TRBJ1-1
clone size: many
CDR3 protein: CASSLRGQNTEAFF
CDR3 DNA: TGTGCCAGCAGCTTAAGGGGACAGAACACTGAAGCTTTCTTT

V gene: TRBV7-9
D gene: TRBD1
J gene: TRBJ1-5
clone size: few
CDR3 protein: CASSLADRVQPQHF
CDR3 DNA: TGTGCCAGCAGCTTAGCGGACAGGGTTCAGCCCCAGCATTTT

V gene: TRBV20-1
D gene: TRBD1
J gene: TRBJ1-5
clone size: NA
CDR3 protein: CSALDNRGLGQPQHF
CDR3 DNA: TGCAGTGCTCTGGACAACAGGGGGCTGGGTCAGCCCCAGCATTTT

V gene: TRBV6-5
D gene: TRBD2
J gene: TRBJ2-3
clone size: few
CDR3 protein: CASSYGLAGVRTDTQYF
CDR3 DNA: TGTGCCAGCAGTTACGGGCTAGCGGGCGTCCGCACAGATACGCAGTATTTT

V gene: TRBV20-1
D gene: NA
J gene: TRBJ1-4
clone size: many
CDR3 protein: CSARVGGAEKLFF
CDR3 DNA: TGCAGTGCTAGAGTCGGGGGGGCCGAAAAACTGTTTTTT

V gene: TRBV24-1
D gene: NA
J gene: TRBJ2-1
clone size: many
CDR3 protein: CATSGSDNEQFF
CDR3 DNA: TGTGCCACCAGTGGTTCGGACAATGAGCAGTTCTTC

V gene: TRBV12-3/TRBV12-4
D gene: TRBD2
J gene: TRBJ2-5
clone size: NA
CDR3 protein: CASSRLAGGGPPETQYF
CDR3 DNA: TGTGCCAGCAGTCGACTAGCGGGGGGGGGCCCCCCAGAGACCCAGTACTTC

V gene: TRBV7-6
D gene: NA
J gene: TRBJ2-7
clone size: once
CDR3 protein: CASSLAARMDEQYF
CDR3 DNA: TGTGCCAGCAGCTTAGCGGCTCGGATGGACGAGCAGTACTTC

V gene: TRBV24-1
D gene: NA
J gene: TRBJ1-2
clone size: few
CDR3 protein: CAIHLSYTF
CDR3 DNA: TGTGCCATACACCTGAGCTACACCTTC

V gene: TRBV7-2
D gene: NA
J gene: TRBJ2-7
clone size: few
CDR3 protein: CASSLVSWENHPREQYF
CDR3 DNA: TGTGCCAGCAGCTTAGTAAGTTGGGAGAATCATCCCAGGGAGCAGTACTTC

V gene: TRBV12-3/TRBV12-4
D gene: TRBD2
J gene: TRBJ2-4
clone size: NA
CDR3 protein: CASSLVGGGRHIQYF
CDR3 DNA: TGTGCCAGCAGTTTAGTGGGCGGGGGGCGGCACATTCAGTACTTC

V gene: TRBV20-1
D gene: TRBD2
J gene: TRBJ2-3
clone size: few
CDR3 protein: CSASGEGTDTQYF
CDR3 DNA: TGCAGTGCTAGCGGGGAGGGGACAGATACGCAGTATTTT

V gene: TRBV12-3/TRBV12-4
D gene: TRBD1
J gene: TRBJ1-1
clone size: few
CDR3 protein: CASSSTGLAEAFF
CDR3 DNA: TGTGCCAGCAGTTCGACAGGGCTTGCTGAAGCTTTCTTT

V gene: TRBV5-6
D gene: TRBD1
J gene: TRBJ2-5
clone size: few
CDR3 protein: CASSIPRQGMGTQYF
CDR3 DNA: TGTGCCAGCAGCATACCGCGACAGGGGATGGGGACCCAGTACTTC

V gene: TRBV20-1
D gene: NA
J gene: TRBJ2-6
clone size: NA
CDR3 protein: CSATGANVLTF
CDR3 DNA: TGCAGTGCTACTGGGGCCAACGTCCTGACTTTC

V gene: TRBV6-1
D gene: NA
J gene: TRBJ1-5
clone size: few
CDR3 protein: CATTTYPTGNNQPQHF
CDR3 DNA: TGTGCCACCACTACATACCCAACGGGGAACAATCAGCCCCAGCATTTT

V gene: TRBV5-1
D gene: TRBD1
J gene: TRBJ2-5
clone size: NA
CDR3 protein: CASRGDSYKTQYF
CDR3 DNA: TGCGCCAGCAGGGGGGACAGTTATAAGACCCAGTACTTC

V gene: TRBV20-1
D gene: NA
J gene: TRBJ2-7
clone size: few
CDR3 protein: CSAREWTNRLEQYF
CDR3 DNA: TGCAGTGCTAGAGAGTGGACCAATCGATTGGAGCAGTACTTC

V gene: TRBV5-1
D gene: NA
J gene: TRBJ2-2
clone size: many
CDR3 protein: CASSLAQAGELFF
CDR3 DNA: TGCGCCAGCAGCTTGGCCCAGGCCGGGGAGCTGTTTTTT

V gene: TRBV6-5
D gene: NA
J gene: TRBJ2-3
clone size: NA
CDR3 protein: CASSYSRVTTDTQYF
CDR3 DNA: TGTGCCAGCAGTTACTCTAGAGTAACGACAGATACGCAGTATTTT

V gene: TRBV29-1
D gene: NA
J gene: TRBJ2-1
clone size: few
CDR3 protein: CSVRERGHNEQFF
CDR3 DNA: TGCAGCGTTCGCGAGCGAGGCCACAATGAGCAGTTCTTC

V gene: TRBV7-9
D gene: NA
J gene: TRBJ2-3
clone size: many
CDR3 protein: CASSPETGRATDTQYF
CDR3 DNA: TGTGCCAGCAGCCCAGAGACAGGGAGGGCGACAGATACGCAGTATTTT

V gene: TRBV18
D gene: TRBD2
J gene: TRBJ2-7
clone size: few
CDR3 protein: CASSPSGGGVGEQYF
CDR3 DNA: TGTGCCAGCTCACCCAGCGGGGGGGGAGTTGGCGAGCAGTACTTC

V gene: TRBV9
D gene: NA
J gene: TRBJ2-1
clone size: few
CDR3 protein: CASSVANGRSEQFF
CDR3 DNA: TGTGCCAGCAGCGTAGCTAACGGGAGATCTGAGCAGTTCTTC

V gene: TRBV5-4
D gene: NA
J gene: TRBJ2-5
clone size: NA
CDR3 protein: CASARGQGETQYF
CDR3 DNA: TGTGCCAGCGCCCGCGGGCAAGGGGAGACCCAGTACTTC

V gene: TRBV20-1
D gene: NA
J gene: TRBJ1-2
clone size: few
CDR3 protein: CSAPGLGYGYTF
CDR3 DNA: TGCAGTGCTCCAGGACTAGGCTATGGCTACACCTTC

V gene: TRBV12-3/TRBV12-4
D gene: NA
J gene: TRBJ2-1
clone size: NA
CDR3 protein: CAVSGGFSYNEQFF
CDR3 DNA: TGTGCCGTCTCTGGGGGGTTCTCCTACAATGAGCAGTTCTTC

V gene: TRBV5-5
D gene: TRBD1
J gene: TRBJ2-1
clone size: NA
CDR3 protein: CASRFTGGTSYNEQFF
CDR3 DNA: TGTGCCAGCAGGTTTACAGGGGGCACAAGCTACAATGAGCAGTTCTTC

V gene: TRBV4-3
D gene: TRBD2
J gene: TRBJ2-7
clone size: few
CDR3 protein: CASSLAGVGNEQYF
CDR3 DNA: TGCGCCAGCAGCCTAGCGGGAGTCGGGAACGAGCAGTACTTC

V gene: TRBV5-1
D gene: TRBD1
J gene: TRBJ2-2
clone size: NA
CDR3 protein: CASSSPPDRDTGELFF
CDR3 DNA: TGCGCCAGCAGCTCACCCCCCGACAGGGACACCGGGGAGCTGTTTTTT

V gene: TRBV10-3
D gene: NA
J gene: TRBJ2-5
clone size: NA
CDR3 protein: CAISESLGETQYF
CDR3 DNA: TGTGCCATCAGTGAGTCACTTGGAGAGACCCAGTACTTC

V gene: TRBV24-1
D gene: NA
J gene: TRBJ2-7
clone size: NA
CDR3 protein: CATSVNGYEQYF
CDR3 DNA: TGTGCCACCAGTGTCAACGGTTACGAGCAGTACTTC

V gene: TRBV15
D gene: NA
J gene: TRBJ2-7
clone size: NA
CDR3 protein: CATSGRDSYEQYF
CDR3 DNA: TGTGCCACCAGCGGGCGGGACAGCTACGAGCAGTACTTC

V gene: TRBV5-1
D gene: NA
J gene: TRBJ2-7
clone size: few
CDR3 protein: CASSPGGAVLYEQYF
CDR3 DNA: TGCGCCAGCAGCCCTGGAGGTGCGGTCCTTTACGAGCAGTACTTC

V gene: TRBV24-1
D gene: TRBD1
J gene: TRBJ2-1
clone size: NA
CDR3 protein: CATSDTGTGLHNEQFF
CDR3 DNA: TGTGCCACCAGTGATACTGGGACAGGTCTTCACAATGAGCAGTTCTTC

V gene: TRBV29-1
D gene: NA
J gene: TRBJ2-2
clone size: NA
CDR3 protein: CSVEVTGIPGGELFF
CDR3 DNA: TGCAGCGTTGAAGTCACCGGGATCCCAGGGGGGGAGCTGTTTTTT

V gene: TRBV20-1
D gene: TRBD2
J gene: TRBJ2-2
clone size: many
CDR3 protein: CSARDPLAGGTGELFF
CDR3 DNA: TGCAGTGCTAGAGATCCCCTAGCGGGAGGCACCGGGGAGCTGTTTTTT